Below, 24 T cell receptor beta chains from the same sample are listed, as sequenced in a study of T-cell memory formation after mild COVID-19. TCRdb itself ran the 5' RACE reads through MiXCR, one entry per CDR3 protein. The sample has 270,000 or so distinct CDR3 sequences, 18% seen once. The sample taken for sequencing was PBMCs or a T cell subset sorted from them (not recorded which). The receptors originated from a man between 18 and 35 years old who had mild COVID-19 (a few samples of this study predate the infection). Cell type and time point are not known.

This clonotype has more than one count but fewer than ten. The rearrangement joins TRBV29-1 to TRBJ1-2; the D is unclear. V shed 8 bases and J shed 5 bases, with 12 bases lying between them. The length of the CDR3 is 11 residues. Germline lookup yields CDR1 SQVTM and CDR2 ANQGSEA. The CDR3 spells CSTDKGYGYTF. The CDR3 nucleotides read TGCAGCACTGATAAAGGGTATGGCTACACCTTC.

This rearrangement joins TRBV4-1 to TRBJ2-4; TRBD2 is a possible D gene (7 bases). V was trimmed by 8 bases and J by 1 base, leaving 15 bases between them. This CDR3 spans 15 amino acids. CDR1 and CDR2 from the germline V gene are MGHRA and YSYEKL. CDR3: CASGRGQGAKNIQYF. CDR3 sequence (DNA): TGCGCCAGCGGGCGGGGGCAGGGGGCCAAAAACATTCAGTACTTC.

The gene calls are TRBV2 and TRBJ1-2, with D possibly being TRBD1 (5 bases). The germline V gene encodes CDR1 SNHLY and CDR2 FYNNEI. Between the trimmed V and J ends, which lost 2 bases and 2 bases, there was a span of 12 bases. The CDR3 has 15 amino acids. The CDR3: CASSEKGLWNYGYTF. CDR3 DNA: TGTGCCAGCAGTGAAAAGGGGCTGTGGAACTATGGCTACACCTTC.

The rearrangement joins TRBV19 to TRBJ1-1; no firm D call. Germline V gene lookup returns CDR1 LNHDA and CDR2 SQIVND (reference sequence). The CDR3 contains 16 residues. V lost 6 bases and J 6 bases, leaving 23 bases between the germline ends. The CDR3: CASRETTVWTRAEAFF. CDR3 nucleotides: TGTGCCAGTAGAGAGACCACAGTTTGGACGAGGGCTGAAGCTTTCTTT.

The CDR3 here is CASSPLDEWETQYF. CDR3 in DNA: TGTGCCAGCAGTCCCTTGGACGAGTGGGAGACCCAGTACTTC. This chain connects TRBV6-5 to TRBJ2-5; D is uncertain. The CDR3 runs to 14 residues. Germline V gene data show CDR1 as MNHEY and CDR2 as SVGAGI. V lost 5 bases and J 5 bases, leaving 15 bases between the germline ends.

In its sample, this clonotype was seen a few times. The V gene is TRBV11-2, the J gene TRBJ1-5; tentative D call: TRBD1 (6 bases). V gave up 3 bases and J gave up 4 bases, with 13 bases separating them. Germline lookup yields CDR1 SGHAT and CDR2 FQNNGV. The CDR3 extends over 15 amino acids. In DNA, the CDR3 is TGTGCCAGCAGCTTCTCGAGGGGGGGAAATCAGCCCCAGCATTTT. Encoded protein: CASSFSRGGNQPQHF.

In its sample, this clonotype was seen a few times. CDR3 bases: TGCGCCAGCAGCGCGGGATCTTTGGGGCCCACAGATACGCAGTATTTT. Protein product: CASSAGSLGPTDTQYF. This chain joins TRBV5-1 and TRBJ2-3; tentative D call: TRBD2 (6 bases). CDR1 and CDR2 from the germline V gene are SGHRS and YFSETQ. V gave up 4 bases and J gave up 2 bases, with 17 bases separating them. This CDR3 is 16 amino acids long.

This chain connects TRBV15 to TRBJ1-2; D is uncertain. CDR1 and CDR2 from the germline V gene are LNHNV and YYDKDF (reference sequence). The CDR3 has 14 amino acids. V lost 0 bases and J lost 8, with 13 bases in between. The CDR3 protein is CATSRDPGPAGYTF. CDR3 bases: TGTGCCACCAGCAGAGATCCTGGGCCCGCGGGCTACACCTTC.

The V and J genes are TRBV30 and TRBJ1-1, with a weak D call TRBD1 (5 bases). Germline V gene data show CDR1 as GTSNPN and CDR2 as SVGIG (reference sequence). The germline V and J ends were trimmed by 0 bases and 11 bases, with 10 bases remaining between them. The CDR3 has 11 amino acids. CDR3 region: CAWSVRTIAFF. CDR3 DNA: TGTGCCTGGAGTGTCCGGACAATTGCTTTCTTT.

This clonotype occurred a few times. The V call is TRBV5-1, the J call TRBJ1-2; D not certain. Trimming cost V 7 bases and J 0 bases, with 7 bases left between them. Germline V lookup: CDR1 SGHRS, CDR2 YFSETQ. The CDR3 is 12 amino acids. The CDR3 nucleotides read TGCGCCAGCGGCACGACTAACTATGGCTACACCTTC. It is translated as CASGTTNYGYTF.

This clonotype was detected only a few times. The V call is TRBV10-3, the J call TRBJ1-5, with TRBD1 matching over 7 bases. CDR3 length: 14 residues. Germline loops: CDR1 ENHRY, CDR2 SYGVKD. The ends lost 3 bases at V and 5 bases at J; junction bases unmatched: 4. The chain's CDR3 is CAISESGTDQPQHF. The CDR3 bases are TGTGCCATCAGTGAATCCGGGACAGATCAGCCCCAGCATTTT.

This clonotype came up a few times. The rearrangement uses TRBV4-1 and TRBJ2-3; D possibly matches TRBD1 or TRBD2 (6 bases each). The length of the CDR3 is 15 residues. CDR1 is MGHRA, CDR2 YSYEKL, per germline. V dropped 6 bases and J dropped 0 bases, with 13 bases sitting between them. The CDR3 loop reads CASRSTGASTDTQYF. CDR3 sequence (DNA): TGCGCCAGCAGATCGACGGGGGCGAGCACAGATACGCAGTATTTT.

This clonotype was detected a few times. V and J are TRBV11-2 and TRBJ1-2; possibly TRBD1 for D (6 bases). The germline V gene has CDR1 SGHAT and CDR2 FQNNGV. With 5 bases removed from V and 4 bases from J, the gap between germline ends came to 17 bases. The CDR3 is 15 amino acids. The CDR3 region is CASSPSGVGGYGYTF. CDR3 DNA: TGTGCCAGCAGCCCCTCAGGGGTTGGGGGCTATGGCTACACCTTC.

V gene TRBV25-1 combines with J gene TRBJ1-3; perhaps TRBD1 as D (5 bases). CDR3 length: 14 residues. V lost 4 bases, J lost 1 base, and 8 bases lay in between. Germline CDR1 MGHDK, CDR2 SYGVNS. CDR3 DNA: TGTGCCAGCAGTGGGGGGGTATCTGGAAACACCATATATTTT. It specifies CASSGGVSGNTIYF.

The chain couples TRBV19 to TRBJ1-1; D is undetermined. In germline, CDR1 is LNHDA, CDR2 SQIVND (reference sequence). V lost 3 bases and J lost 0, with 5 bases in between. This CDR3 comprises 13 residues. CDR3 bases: TGTGCCAGTAGTATTTACGTGAACACTGAAGCTTTCTTT. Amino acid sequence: CASSIYVNTEAFF.

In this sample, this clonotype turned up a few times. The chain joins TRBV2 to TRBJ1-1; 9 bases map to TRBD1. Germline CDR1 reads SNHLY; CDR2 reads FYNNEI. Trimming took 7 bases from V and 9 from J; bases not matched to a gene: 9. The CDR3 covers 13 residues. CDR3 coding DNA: TGTGCCAGCAAGGACAGGGGTGTGCTGAAAGCTTTCTTT. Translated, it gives CASKDRGVLKAFF.

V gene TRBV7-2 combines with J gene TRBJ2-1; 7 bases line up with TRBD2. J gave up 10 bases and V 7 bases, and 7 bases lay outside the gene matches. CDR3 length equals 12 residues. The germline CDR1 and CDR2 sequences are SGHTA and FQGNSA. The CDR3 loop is CASTKTGREQFF. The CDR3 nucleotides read TGTGCCAGCACCAAAACCGGGAGGGAGCAGTTCTTC.

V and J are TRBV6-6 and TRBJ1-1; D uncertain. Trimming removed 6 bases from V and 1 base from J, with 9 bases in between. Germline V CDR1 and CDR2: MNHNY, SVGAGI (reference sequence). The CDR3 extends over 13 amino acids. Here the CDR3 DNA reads TGTGCCAGCAGAAAGGGCCCGAACACTGAAGCTTTCTTT. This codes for CASRKGPNTEAFF.

The CDR3 bases are TGTGCCAGCAGCCAAGAATGGGGTTCGAACACCGGGGAGCTGTTTTTT. Protein: CASSQEWGSNTGELFF. The chain combines TRBV4-2 with TRBJ2-2; D remains ambiguous. The germline V gene encodes CDR1 LGHNA and CDR2 YNFKEQ. The CDR3 consists of 16 residues. Between the trimmed V and J ends, which lost 0 bases and 0 bases, there was a span of 8 bases.

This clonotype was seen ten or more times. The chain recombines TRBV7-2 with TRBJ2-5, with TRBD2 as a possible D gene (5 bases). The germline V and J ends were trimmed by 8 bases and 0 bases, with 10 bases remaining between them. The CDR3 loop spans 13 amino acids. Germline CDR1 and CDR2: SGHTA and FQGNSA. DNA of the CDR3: TGTGCCAGCGGGCGAGGGTACCAAGAGACCCAGTACTTC. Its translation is CASGRGYQETQYF.

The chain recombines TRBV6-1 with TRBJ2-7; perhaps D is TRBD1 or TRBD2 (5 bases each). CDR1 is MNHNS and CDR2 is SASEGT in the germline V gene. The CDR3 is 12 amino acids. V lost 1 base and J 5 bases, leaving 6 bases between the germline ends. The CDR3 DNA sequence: TGTGCCAGCAGTGAAGGGGGACACGAGCAGTACGTC. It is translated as CASSEGGHEQYV.

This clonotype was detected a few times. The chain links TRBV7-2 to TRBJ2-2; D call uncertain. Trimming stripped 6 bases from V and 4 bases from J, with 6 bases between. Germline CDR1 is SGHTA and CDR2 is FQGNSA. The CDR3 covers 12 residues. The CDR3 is CASRFGTGELFF. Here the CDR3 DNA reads TGTGCCAGCAGATTCGGCACCGGGGAGCTGTTTTTT.

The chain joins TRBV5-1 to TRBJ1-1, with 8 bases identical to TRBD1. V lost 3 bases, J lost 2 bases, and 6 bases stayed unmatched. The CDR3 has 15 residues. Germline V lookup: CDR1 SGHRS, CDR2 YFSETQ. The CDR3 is CASSSPGQVNTEAFF. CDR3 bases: TGCGCCAGCAGCTCCCCGGGACAGGTCAACACTGAAGCTTTCTTT.

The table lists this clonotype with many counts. CDR3 residues: CASSQDRAFRNSPLHF. The DNA for the CDR3 is TGTGCCAGCAGCCAAGACAGGGCTTTCCGTAATTCACCCCTCCACTTT. V usage is TRBV3-1 and J usage is TRBJ1-6; maybe TRBD1 (5 bases). The CDR3 has 16 residues. V gave up 0 bases and J gave up 6 bases, with 12 bases separating them. CDR1 and CDR2 from the germline V gene are LGHDT and YNNKEL (reference sequence).